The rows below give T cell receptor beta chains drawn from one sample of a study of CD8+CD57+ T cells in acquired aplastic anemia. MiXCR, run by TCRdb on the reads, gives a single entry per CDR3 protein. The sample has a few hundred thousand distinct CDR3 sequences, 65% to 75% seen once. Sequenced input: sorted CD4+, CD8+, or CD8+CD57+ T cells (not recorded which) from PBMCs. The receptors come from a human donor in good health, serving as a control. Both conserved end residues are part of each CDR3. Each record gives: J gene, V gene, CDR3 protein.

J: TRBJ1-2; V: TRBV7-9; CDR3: CASSFGKGPPF
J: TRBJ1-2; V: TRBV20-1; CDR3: CSARGRRNGYTF
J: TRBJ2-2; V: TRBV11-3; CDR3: CASSYSTGELFF
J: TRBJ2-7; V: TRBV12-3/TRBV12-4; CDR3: CASSGQDSLYEQYF
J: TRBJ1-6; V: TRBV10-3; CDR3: CAISDGYRGESPLHF
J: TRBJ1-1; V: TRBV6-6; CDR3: CASRPGYEAFF
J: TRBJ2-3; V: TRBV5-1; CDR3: CASSDAGEVYTQYF
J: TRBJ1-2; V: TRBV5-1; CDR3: CASSQRVAYGYTF
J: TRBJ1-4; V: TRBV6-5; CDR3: CASSYTVQEKLFF
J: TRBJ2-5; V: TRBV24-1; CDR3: CATSAGRQIEETQYF
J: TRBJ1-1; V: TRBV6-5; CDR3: CASRLTGVDTEAFF
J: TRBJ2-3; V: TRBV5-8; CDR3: CASRRETDTQYF
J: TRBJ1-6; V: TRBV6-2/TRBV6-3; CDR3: CASRPTGNNSPLHF
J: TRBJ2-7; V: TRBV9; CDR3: CASSKAGVNTEAYF
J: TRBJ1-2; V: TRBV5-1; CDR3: CASSLISLREGGYYGYTF
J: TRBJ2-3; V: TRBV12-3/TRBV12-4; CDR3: CASSSEAGAGADTQYF
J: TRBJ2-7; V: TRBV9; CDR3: CASSLQGSEQYF
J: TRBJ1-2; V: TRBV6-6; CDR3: CASSFTGANYGYTF
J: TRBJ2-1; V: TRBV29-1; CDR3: CSVDHNEQFF
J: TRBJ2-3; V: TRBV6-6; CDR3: CASTPSGEDTQYF